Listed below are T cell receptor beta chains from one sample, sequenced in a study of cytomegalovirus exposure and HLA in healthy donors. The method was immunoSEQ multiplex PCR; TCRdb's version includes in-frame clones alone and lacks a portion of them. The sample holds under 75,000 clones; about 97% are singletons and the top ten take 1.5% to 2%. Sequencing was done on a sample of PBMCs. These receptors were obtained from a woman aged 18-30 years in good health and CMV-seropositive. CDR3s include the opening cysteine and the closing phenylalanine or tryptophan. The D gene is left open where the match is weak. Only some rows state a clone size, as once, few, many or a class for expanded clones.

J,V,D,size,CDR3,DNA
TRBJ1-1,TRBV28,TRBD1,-,CASSLQGAVTEAFF,TGTGCCAGCAGTTTACAGGGGGCGGTCACTGAAGCTTTCTTT
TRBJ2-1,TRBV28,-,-,CASNRFGNRGNEQFF,TGTGCCAGCAACCGTTTCGGGAATCGCGGCAATGAGCAGTTCTTC
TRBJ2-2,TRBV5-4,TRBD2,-,CASSLAGGRRTGELFF,TGTGCCAGCAGCTTGGCTGGCGGGAGGAGAACCGGGGAGCTGTTTTTT
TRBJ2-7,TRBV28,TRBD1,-,CATRGTGGFEQYF,TGTGCCACCCGGGGGACAGGGGGCTTCGAGCAGTACTTC
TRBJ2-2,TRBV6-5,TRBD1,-,CASSLGQGAGTGELFF,TGTGCCAGCAGTTTGGGACAGGGGGCCGGCACCGGGGAGCTGTTTTTT
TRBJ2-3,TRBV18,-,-,CASSPGSGGSTDTQYF,TGTGCCAGCTCACCGGGTTCAGGTGGAAGCACAGATACGCAGTATTTT
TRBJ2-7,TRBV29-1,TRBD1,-,CSVLTRDREYEQYF,TGCAGCGTTCTTACCCGGGACAGGGAATACGAGCAGTACTTC
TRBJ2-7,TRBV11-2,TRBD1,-,CASSANERGRPYEQYF,TGTGCCAGCAGCGCCAACGAAAGGGGGCGACCCTACGAGCAGTACTTC
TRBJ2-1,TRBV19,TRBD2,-,CASSSTSLGRIVNNEQFF,TGTGCCAGTAGTAGTACTAGTCTCGGGAGGATTGTTAACAATGAGCAGTTCTTC
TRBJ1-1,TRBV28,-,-,CASSLWAEAPGNTEAFF,TGTGCCAGCAGTTTATGGGCGGAGGCCCCAGGGAACACTGAAGCTTTCTTT
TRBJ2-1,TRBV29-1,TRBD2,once,CSVEIAGYNEQFF,TGCAGCGTTGAAATAGCGGGTTACAATGAGCAGTTCTTC
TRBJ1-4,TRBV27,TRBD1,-,CASSLHDRGDTTNEKLFF,TGTGCCAGCAGTTTGCACGACAGGGGCGACACAACTAATGAAAAACTGTTTTTT
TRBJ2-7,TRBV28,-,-,CASSPSYRATWREQYF,TGTGCCAGCAGTCCCTCTTACAGGGCTACCTGGCGCGAGCAGTACTTC
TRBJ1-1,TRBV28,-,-,CASSFSASGAFF,TGTGCCAGCAGTTTTTCTGCCTCGGGGGCTTTCTTT
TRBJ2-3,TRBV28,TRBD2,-,CASSILAGVRSTDTQYF,TGTGCCAGCAGTATTTTAGCGGGAGTACGAAGCACAGATACGCAGTATTTT
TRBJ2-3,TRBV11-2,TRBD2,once,CASSPTERERYF,TGTGCCAGCAGCCCAACTGAGCGGGAGCGGTATTTT
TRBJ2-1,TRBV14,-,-,CASGKGGVYNEQFF,TGTGCCAGCGGGAAGGGAGGCGTCTACAATGAGCAGTTCTTC
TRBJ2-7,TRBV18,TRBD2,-,CASSPSWASGRGEQYF,TGTGCCAGCTCACCAAGCTGGGCTAGCGGGAGAGGGGAGCAGTACTTC
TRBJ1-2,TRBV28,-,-,CASSGGTYGYTF,TGTGCCAGCAGTGGCGGGACCTATGGCTACACCTTC
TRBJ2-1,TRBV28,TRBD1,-,CASSLGQGRSSYNEQFF,TGTGCCAGCAGTTTAGGACAGGGAAGAAGCTCCTACAATGAGCAGTTCTTC
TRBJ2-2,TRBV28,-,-,CASSPLTHTGELFF,TGTGCCAGCAGCCCTCTCACACACACCGGGGAGCTGTTTTTT
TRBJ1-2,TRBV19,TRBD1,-,CASSTWDRLYGYTF,TGTGCCAGTAGTACCTGGGACAGACTCTATGGCTACACCTTC
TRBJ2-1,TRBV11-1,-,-,CASSIPTGRYNEQFF,TGTGCCAGCAGCATTCCTACCGGTCGGTACAATGAGCAGTTCTTC
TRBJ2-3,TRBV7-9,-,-,CASSQPTRGLTDTQYF,TGTGCCAGCAGCCAGCCAACTAGAGGGCTCACAGATACGCAGTATTTT
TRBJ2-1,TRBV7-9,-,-,CASSLVLSQERVDEQFF,TGTGCCAGCAGCTTAGTTCTCAGCCAGGAGAGGGTGGATGAGCAGTTCTTC
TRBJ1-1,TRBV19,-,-,CASSIREWDTEAFF,TGTGCCAGTAGTATACGGGAGTGGGACACTGAAGCTTTCTTT
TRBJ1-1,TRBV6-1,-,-,CASTWEGWGAEAFF,TGTGCCAGCACCTGGGAGGGATGGGGTGCTGAAGCTTTCTTT
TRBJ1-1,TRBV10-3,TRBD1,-,CAISESDRGHTEAFF,TGTGCCATCAGTGAGTCCGACAGGGGGCATACTGAAGCTTTCTTT
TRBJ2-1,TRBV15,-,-,CATSREPAVGNEQFF,TGTGCCACCAGCAGAGAGCCCGCGGTTGGAAATGAGCAGTTCTTC
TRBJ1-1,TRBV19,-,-,CASISRDTLDNTEAFF,TGTGCCAGTATCTCCCGGGACACACTAGACAACACTGAAGCTTTCTTT
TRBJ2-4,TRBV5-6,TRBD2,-,CASSTASGQNIQYF,TGTGCCAGCAGCACTGCTAGCGGTCAAAACATTCAGTACTTC
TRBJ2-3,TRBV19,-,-,CASSMTGATDTQYF,TGTGCCAGTAGTATGACGGGAGCCACAGATACGCAGTATTTT
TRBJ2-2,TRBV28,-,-,CASRRTNTGELFF,TGTGCCAGCAGGCGGACGAACACCGGGGAGCTGTTTTTT
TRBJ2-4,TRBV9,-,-,CASRYPEGFGKNIQYF,TGTGCCAGCAGGTATCCGGAGGGATTCGGCAAAAACATTCAGTACTTC
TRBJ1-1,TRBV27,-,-,CASSLSVGGTEAFF,TGTGCCAGCAGTTTAAGTGTAGGGGGCACTGAAGCTTTCTTT
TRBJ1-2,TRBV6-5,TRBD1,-,CASRGQGPDGYTF,TGTGCCAGCAGAGGACAGGGGCCGGATGGCTACACCTTC
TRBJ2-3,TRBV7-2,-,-,CASRTRSGSTDTQYF,TGTGCCAGCAGGACAAGGAGCGGCAGCACAGATACGCAGTATTTT
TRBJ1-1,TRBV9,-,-,CASSVSWNTEAFF,TGTGCCAGCAGCGTAAGCTGGAACACTGAAGCTTTCTTT
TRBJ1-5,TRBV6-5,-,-,CASSLQGNSNQPQHF,TGTGCCAGCAGTTTACAGGGTAATAGCAATCAGCCCCAGCATTTT
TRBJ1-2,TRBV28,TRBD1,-,CASSKDRVFDGYTF,TGTGCCAGCAGTAAGGACAGGGTATTCGATGGCTACACCTTC
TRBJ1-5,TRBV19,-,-,CASSGHVWGGNQPQHF,TGTGCCAGTAGTGGCCACGTTTGGGGGGGCAATCAGCCCCAGCATTTT
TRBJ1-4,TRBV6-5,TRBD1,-,CASSFRQGAKEKLFF,TGTGCCAGCAGTTTCCGACAGGGGGCAAAGGAAAAACTGTTTTTT
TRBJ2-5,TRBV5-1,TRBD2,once,CASTLGLAGGAGETQYF,TGCGCCAGCACCTTGGGACTAGCGGGAGGGGCCGGAGAGACCCAGTACTTC
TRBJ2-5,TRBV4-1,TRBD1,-,CASSQVDRGKTQYF,TGCGCCAGCAGCCAAGTGGACAGGGGAAAGACCCAGTACTTC
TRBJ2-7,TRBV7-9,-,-,CASSSPLQGYEQYF,TGTGCCAGCAGCTCCCCCCTACAGGGCTACGAGCAGTACTTC
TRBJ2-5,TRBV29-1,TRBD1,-,CSVEPFDREQETRYF,TGCAGCGTTGAACCCTTTGACAGGGAACAAGAGACCCGGTACTTC
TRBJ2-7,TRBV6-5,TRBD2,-,CASSYSGGLPSYEQYF,TGTGCCAGCAGTTACTCGGGGGGACTACCCTCCTACGAGCAGTACTTC
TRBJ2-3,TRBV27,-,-,CASSPVDSYSTDTQYF,TGTGCCAGCAGTCCCGTAGATAGCTATAGCACAGATACGCAGTATTTT
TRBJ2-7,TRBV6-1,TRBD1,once,CASRQGINEQYF,TGTGCCAGCAGACAGGGGATCAACGAGCAGTACTTC
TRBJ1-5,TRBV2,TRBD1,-,CASKTGDNQPQHF,TGTGCCAGCAAGACAGGGGACAATCAGCCCCAGCATTTT
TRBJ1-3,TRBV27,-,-,CASSLSRTGNTIYF,TGTGCCAGCAGTTTATCCAGGACTGGAAACACCATATATTTT
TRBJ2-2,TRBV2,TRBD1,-,CASTPGGAFTGELFF,TGTGCCAGCACCCCAGGGGGCGCGTTCACCGGGGAGCTGTTTTTT
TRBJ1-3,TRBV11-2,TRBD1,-,CASSFDRDGNTIYF,TGTGCCAGCAGTTTTGACAGGGATGGAAACACCATATATTTT
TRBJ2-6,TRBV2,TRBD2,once,CATLAGGTTGANVLTF,TGTGCCACTCTAGCGGGAGGAACGACTGGGGCCAACGTCCTGACTTTC
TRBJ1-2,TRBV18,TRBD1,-,CASSPNPGQGSYGYTF,TGTGCCAGCTCACCGAATCCGGGACAGGGGAGCTATGGCTACACCTTC
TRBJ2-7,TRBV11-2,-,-,CASSLDVAVQYF,TGTGCCAGCAGCTTAGATGTAGCGGTGCAGTACTTC
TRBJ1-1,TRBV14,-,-,CASSQDWVGLPNTEAFF,TGTGCCAGCAGCCAAGATTGGGTGGGCCTACCGAACACTGAAGCTTTCTTT